This entry lists 31 T cell receptor beta chains sequenced from one sample in a study of healthy donors' naive CD4 and CD8 T cells. Starting from roughly 0.55 ug of total RNA, TCR libraries were made with linear amplification. Each CDR3 protein is one row after TCRdb ran MiXCR on the reads. Among about 180,000 distinct CDR3 sequences, around 74% were seen once, and the ten largest hold less than 2.5%. Input material: naive CD4+ and CD8+ T cells sorted from blood, pooled from several donors. Source of these receptors: a pool of human donors in good health; the sample pools cells from several healthy donors.

V and J are TRBV4-1 and TRBJ2-7, with no clear D. The V and J ends lost 6 bases and 0 bases respectively, with 6 bases between them. Germline V CDR1 and CDR2: MGHRA, YSYEKL. The CDR3 sequence is 12 residues long. The CDR3 DNA is TGCGCCAGCAGTATCCCCTCCTACGAGCAGTACTTC. It translates to CASSIPSYEQYF.

V gene TRBV19 combines with J gene TRBJ2-4; weak D call: TRBD1 (6 bases). V shed 3 bases and J shed 0 bases, with 9 bases lying between them. The CDR3 sequence is 15 residues long. Germline CDR1 is LNHDA and CDR2 is SQIVND (reference sequence). The CDR3 region has the DNA TGTGCCAGTAGTATTGAGGGGGTAGCCAAAAACATTCAGTACTTC. It yields the protein CASSIEGVAKNIQYF.

This clonotype has only a few counts. The chain has TRBV29-1 and TRBJ2-5; TRBD1 matches 9 bases. This CDR3 has 13 residues. Germline CDR1 and CDR2: SQVTM and ANQGSEA. V was pared by 6 bases and J by 5 bases, with 7 bases of the junction left unmatched. CDR3 bases: TGCAGCGTCCGGACAGGGGCTAAGGAGACCCAGTACTTC. As protein: CSVRTGAKETQYF.

The chain has TRBV6-5 and TRBJ1-2, with 7 bases identical to TRBD1. The germline V gene has CDR1 MNHEY and CDR2 SVGAGI. V was pared by 2 bases and J by 8 bases, with 5 bases of the junction left unmatched. CDR3 length: 13 residues. This CDR3 is CASSYEGARGYTF. Written as DNA, the CDR3 is TGTGCCAGCAGTTACGAGGGGGCACGGGGCTACACCTTC.

The chain carries TRBV29-1 and TRBJ2-1, with 10 nucleotides matching TRBD2. The germline V gene has CDR1 SQVTM and CDR2 ANQGSEA. After removal of 5 bases from V and 0 bases from J, the junction contained 1 base not matched to a gene. This CDR3 has 14 amino acids. CDR3 protein: CSVLAGASYNEQFF. The CDR3 bases are TGCAGCGTTCTAGCGGGGGCCTCCTACAATGAGCAGTTCTTC.

The V and J genes are TRBV29-1 and TRBJ1-1, with TRBD1 matching over 10 bases. CDR3 length: 15 residues. Germline CDR1 and CDR2: SQVTM and ANQGSEA. Trimming at V came to 0 bases and at J to 10 bases, leaving 11 bases not matched to a gene. The CDR3 sequence: CSVEEDSRQGAGAFF. The CDR3 nucleotides are TGCAGCGTTGAAGAGGATTCGAGACAGGGGGCGGGAGCTTTCTTT.

This chain joins TRBV5-5 and TRBJ2-7; D is possibly TRBD1 (6 bases). The V end was cut by 4 bases, the J end by 0 bases, with 11 bases between. The V gene's germline CDR1 is SGHKS and CDR2 YYEKEE (reference sequence). CDR3 size: 14 residues. CDR3 DNA sequence: TGTGCCAGCAGCCGAGGGGACACCTCCTACGAGCAGTACTTC. This gives the protein CASSRGDTSYEQYF.

The rearrangement uses TRBV12-3 or TRBV12-4 and TRBJ2-1; D ambiguous. The CDR3 totals 12 residues. Deletions cut 6 bases from V and 5 bases from J, with 8 bases between. This CDR3 is CASSLKHNEQFF. The CDR3 DNA reads TGTGCCAGCAGCTTAAAACACAATGAGCAGTTCTTC.

This clonotype was seen a handful of times. The J gene is TRBJ2-1, the V gene TRBV27; 9 nucleotides agree with TRBD2. This CDR3 region has 16 residues. In germline, CDR1 is MNHEY, CDR2 SMNVEV (reference sequence). The V and J ends lost 5 bases and 0 bases, in that order; junction bases with no gene match: 5. CDR3 residues: CASSPLSGSSYNEQFF. Here the CDR3 DNA reads TGTGCCAGCAGTCCTCTTAGCGGGAGCTCCTACAATGAGCAGTTCTTC.

CDR3 nucleotide sequence: TGTGCCAGCAGGCCCACCGGGACTAGAAACACCGGGGAGCTGTTTTTT. Translation: CASRPTGTRNTGELFF. The chain is built from TRBV27 and TRBJ2-2; 8 nucleotides align to TRBD2. V dropped 6 bases and J dropped 2; count of bases not matched to a gene: 8. CDR1 and CDR2 (germline): MNHEY, SMNVEV (reference sequence). This CDR3 spans 16 amino acids.

The gene calls are TRBV5-1 and TRBJ2-1; D perhaps matches TRBD1 (5 bases). This CDR3 comprises 13 residues. V dropped 5 bases and J dropped 9 bases, with 15 bases sitting between them. Germline CDR1 and CDR2: SGHRS and YFSETQ. As DNA, the CDR3 is TGCGCCAGCAGACCTCTAGGGGTTGGTGAGCAGTTCTTC. It codes for CASRPLGVGEQFF.

The V call is TRBV11-2, the J call TRBJ2-7; maybe TRBD2 (6 bases). CDR1 and CDR2 from the germline V gene are SGHAT and FQNNGV. V lost 8 bases and J lost 7, with 21 bases in between. There are 14 residues in the CDR3. The CDR3 bases are TGTGCCAGCCGACCCTCTTGGGGAGGCGGGGAGCAGTACGTC. As protein: CASRPSWGGGEQYV.

CDR3 protein: CASSESGTGGSYEQYF. In nucleotides, the CDR3 is TGTGCCAGCAGTGAATCGGGGACAGGGGGCTCCTACGAGCAGTACTTC. The gene calls are TRBV6-1 and TRBJ2-7, with TRBD1 matching 11 bases. The V segment lost 2 bases and the J segment 0 bases; nucleotides outside the gene matches: 3. This CDR3 contains 16 residues. From germline, CDR1 is MNHNS and CDR2 SASEGT.

The rearrangement uses TRBV27 and TRBJ2-7, with 8 positions matching TRBD1. The CDR3 spans 15 residues. Trimming removed 7 bases from V and 0 bases from J; junction bases left unmatched: 8. The V gene's germline CDR1 is MNHEY and CDR2 SMNVEV (reference sequence). The CDR3 spells CASKYSGTGSYEQYF. CDR3 DNA sequence: TGTGCCAGCAAGTACTCCGGGACAGGCTCCTACGAGCAGTACTTC.

This clonotype was counted once. V and J are TRBV5-5 and TRBJ2-1; D might be TRBD1 or TRBD2, each matching 6 bases. The CDR3 is 14 amino acids. CDR1 and CDR2 (germline): SGHKS, YYEKEE (reference sequence). V was shortened by 3 bases and J by 10 bases, with 17 bases between the two germline ends. CDR3 nucleotide sequence: TGTGCCAGCAGCTATGGACAGACCAGCGGGGAGCAGTTCTTC. Residues: CASSYGQTSGEQFF. Together with reference TRBV5-5 and TRBJ2-1, the CDR3 gives the full variable domain: DAGVTQSPTHLIKTRGQQVTLRCSPISGHKSVSWYQQVLGQGPQFIFQYYEKEERGRGNFPDRFSARQFPNYSSELNVNALLLGDSALYLCASSYGQTSGEQFFGPGTRLTVL.

The J gene is TRBJ1-4, the V gene TRBV29-1; D not certain. CDR1 is SQVTM and CDR2 is ANQGSEA in the germline V gene. The CDR3 has 13 amino acids. Trimming pared 2 bases from V and 3 bases from J, leaving 7 bases between. CDR3 region: CSVERGSNEKLFF. CDR3 coding DNA: TGCAGCGTTGAACGTGGATCTAATGAAAAACTGTTTTTT. The full variable domain, completed using reference TRBV29-1 and TRBJ1-4, is SAVISQKPSRDICQRGTSLTIQCQVDSQVTMMFWYRQQPGQSLTLIATANQGSEATYESGFVIDKFPISRPNLTFSTLTVSNMSPEDSSIYLCSVERGSNEKLFFGSGTQLSVL.

The chain couples TRBV11-3 to TRBJ2-7; D is unresolved. The CDR3 sequence is 12 residues long. Germline-derived CDR1 and CDR2 are SGHNT and YENEEA. Trimming stripped 5 bases from V and 4 bases from J, with 9 bases between. CDR3 coding DNA: TGTGCCAGCAGCCCCGACCCTTACGAGCAGTACTTC. It yields the protein CASSPDPYEQYF.

Concerning this clonotype: A read error may produce the germline difference seen at one junction end. The CDR3 protein is CAGSPRRSFSGANVLTF. CDR3 coding DNA: TGTGCCGGCAGCCCGAGACGGAGTTTCTCTGGGGCCAACGTCCTGACTTTC. This rearrangement joins TRBV11-1 to TRBJ2-6; the D is unclear. CDR1 SGHAT and CDR2 FQDESV come from the germline V gene (reference sequence). The CDR3 loop spans 17 amino acids.

The chain employs TRBV29-1 and TRBJ2-7, with 9 bases aligning to TRBD2. The CDR3 sequence is 14 residues long. The ends lost 7 bases at V and 0 bases at J; junction bases unmatched: 7. The germline V gene encodes CDR1 SQVTM and CDR2 ANQGSEA. The CDR3, as DNA: TGCAGCGCATCCCGACTAGCGGCCTCCTACGAGCAGTACTTC. Translated, it gives CSASRLAASYEQYF.

The rearrangement uses TRBV19 and TRBJ1-2; D uncertain. Germline V gene lookup returns CDR1 LNHDA and CDR2 SQIVND (reference sequence). V lost 7 bases to trimming and J lost 0 bases, with 18 bases between them. The CDR3 spans 16 residues. In DNA form, the CDR3 reads TGTGCCAGTAAGAATCATGGGCTCGAAGCTAACTATGGCTACACCTTC. This translates into CASKNHGLEANYGYTF. Combining the CDR3 with reference TRBV19 and TRBJ1-2 gives the whole variable domain DGGITQSPKYLFRKEGQNVTLSCEQNLNHDAMYWYRQDPGQGLRLIYYSQIVNDFQKGDIAEGYSVSREKKESFPLTVTSAQKNPTAFYLCASKNHGLEANYGYTFGSGTRLTVV.

This rearrangement joins TRBV6-5 to TRBJ2-7; D remains ambiguous. Deletions cut 0 bases from V and 3 bases from J, with 9 bases between. The CDR3 spans 14 residues. The V gene's germline CDR1 is MNHEY and CDR2 SVGAGI. The CDR3 DNA is TGTGCCAGCAGTTACTCGAGTGAGGACTACGAGCAGTACTTC. This codes for CASSYSSEDYEQYF.

The chain has TRBV19 and TRBJ2-1, with 7 bases matching TRBD2. Germline-derived CDR1 and CDR2 are LNHDA and SQIVND (reference sequence). V shed 4 bases and J 3 bases; nucleotides not matched to a gene: 6. The CDR3 totals 15 residues. In DNA, the CDR3 is TGTGCCAGTAGTACTAGCGGAGCTTACTACAATGAGCAGTTCTTC. This codes for CASSTSGAYYNEQFF.

This clonotype has only one observation. The V and J genes are TRBV29-1 and TRBJ2-1; TRBD2 aligns across 11 bases. The CDR3 contains 14 residues. After removal of 6 bases from V and 9 bases from J, the junction contained 10 bases not matched to a gene. The germline gives CDR1 SQVTM, CDR2 ANQGSEA. CDR3 sequence (DNA): TGCAGCGTCGCAATAGCGGGGGGGCCAAGTGAGCAGTTCTTC. It codes for CSVAIAGGPSEQFF.

This clonotype occurred once. For the CDR3, the DNA is TGCAGCGTTGATGGCGCGAGGAGCACAGATACGCAGTATTTT. It translates to CSVDGARSTDTQYF. The chain is built from TRBV29-1 and TRBJ2-3; D is undetermined. Germline V gives CDR1 SQVTM, CDR2 ANQGSEA. V dropped 3 bases and J dropped 0 bases, with 10 bases sitting between them. This CDR3 region has 14 residues.

This clonotype was found once. The CDR3 loop is CASDMGAGGSPDTQYF. As DNA, the CDR3 is TGTGCCAGCGACATGGGGGCGGGAGGGTCTCCAGATACGCAGTATTTT. This chain joins TRBV12-3 or TRBV12-4 and TRBJ2-3; 9 positions agree with TRBD2. The J segment lost 4 bases and the V segment lost 8 bases, leaving 13 bases of the junction unmatched. The CDR3 runs to 16 residues.

The gene calls are TRBV12-3 or TRBV12-4 and TRBJ2-3; D not certain. The CDR3 runs to 15 residues. The ends were cut back, 5 bases at V and 0 bases at J, with 12 bases in the middle. The chain's CDR3 is CASSPPQVSTDTQYF. CDR3 nucleotide sequence: TGTGCCAGCAGTCCTCCCCAGGTTAGCACAGATACGCAGTATTTT.

V is TRBV10-3 and J is TRBJ1-3; maybe TRBD1 (5 bases). The V gene lost 3 bases and the J gene lost 2 bases, with 8 bases spanning the gap. Germline V gives CDR1 ENHRY, CDR2 SYGVKD. The CDR3 spans 14 residues. The CDR3 region is CAISERGTGNTIYF. CDR3 bases: TGTGCCATCAGTGAAAGGGGAACTGGAAACACCATATATTTT.

The chain has TRBV19 and TRBJ2-7; D is undetermined. This CDR3 has 13 residues. V was pared by 3 bases and J by 1 base, with 7 bases between. Germline CDR1 and CDR2: LNHDA and SQIVND (reference sequence). The CDR3 nucleotides read TGTGCCAGTAGTATCGGCCGGTCCTACGAGCAGTACTTC. It specifies CASSIGRSYEQYF.

There are a few counts of this clonotype. The V gene is TRBV12-3 or TRBV12-4, the J gene TRBJ1-2; D perhaps matches TRBD1 (6 bases). V was pared by 5 bases and J by 0 bases, with 13 bases between. The CDR3 loop spans 15 amino acids. The DNA of the CDR3 is TGTGCCAGCAGTCAACAGGGAAGCGCTAACTATGGCTACACCTTC. Encoded protein: CASSQQGSANYGYTF.

The chain employs TRBV29-1 and TRBJ2-1; TRBD1 agrees at 8 bases. CDR1 is SQVTM and CDR2 is ANQGSEA in the germline V gene. This CDR3 has 15 amino acids. Germline trimming cut 0 bases from V and 3 bases from J; bases unmatched to any gene: 4. The DNA for the CDR3 is TGCAGCGTTGAAGATGGCAGGGGGCACTACAATGAGCAGTTCTTC. It codes for CSVEDGRGHYNEQFF.

The chain joins TRBV27 to TRBJ1-2, with 7 positions matching TRBD1. This CDR3 comprises 15 residues. Germline V gene data show CDR1 as MNHEY and CDR2 as SMNVEV (reference sequence). V lost 6 bases and J lost 5; bases outside the gene matches: 12. The CDR3 DNA reads TGTGCCAGCAGCCCCTGGACAGGCACCGAGTATGGCTACACCTTC. This translates into CASSPWTGTEYGYTF.